The rows below give T cell receptor beta chains drawn from one sample of a study of control samples from healthy donors and cancer patients. Using immunoSEQ multiplex PCR, the repertoire was profiled, and TCRdb retains in-frame clones only, with some absent. This table holds 100,000 to 150,000 clones, roughly 90% found once. Material for sequencing was blood. The source of these receptors is a woman aged 45-65 years in good health. The CDR3 runs from the conserved cysteine through the conserved F or W. The order of the fields is D gene, clone size, V gene, J gene, CDR3 DNA, CDR3 protein. A D gene is named only where the DNA matches it firmly. Size is stated for part of the rows, as once, few or many counts, or as a class when the clone is expanded.

D gene: .
clone size: .
V gene: TRBV2
J gene: TRBJ2-1
CDR3 DNA: TGTGCCAGCAGTGCAGGGAGGCAGCCCTACAATGAGCAGTTCTTC
CDR3 protein: CASSAGRQPYNEQFF

D gene: .
clone size: once
V gene: TRBV9
J gene: TRBJ1-3
CDR3 DNA: TGTGCCAGCAGCGACAACAGGGCTGGAAACACCATATATTTT
CDR3 protein: CASSDNRAGNTIYF

D gene: TRBD1
clone size: .
V gene: TRBV11-2
J gene: TRBJ2-1
CDR3 DNA: TGTGCCAGCAGCTTAAGTATCGTCGCAGGGGGCCTGTACAATGAGCAGTTCTTC
CDR3 protein: CASSLSIVAGGLYNEQFF

D gene: .
clone size: .
V gene: TRBV19
J gene: TRBJ2-7
CDR3 DNA: TGTGCCAGTAAGAGTGGGAAGCCCGGTCACGAGCAGTACTTC
CDR3 protein: CASKSGKPGHEQYF

D gene: .
clone size: .
V gene: TRBV7-8
J gene: TRBJ1-3
CDR3 DNA: TGTGCCAGCAGCATAGACAATGCCTCTGGAAACACCATATATTTT
CDR3 protein: CASSIDNASGNTIYF

D gene: .
clone size: .
V gene: TRBV6-5
J gene: TRBJ1-2
CDR3 DNA: TGTGCCAGCTCTCCCGCACAGGGCTATGGCTACACCTTC
CDR3 protein: CASSPAQGYGYTF

D gene: TRBD2
clone size: once
V gene: TRBV10-1
J gene: TRBJ2-1
CDR3 DNA: TGCGCCAGCAGTGAGTCCCTAGCGGGAGAGAATGAACATGAGCAGTTCTTC
CDR3 protein: CASSESLAGENEHEQFF

D gene: TRBD2
clone size: .
V gene: TRBV6-4
J gene: TRBJ2-1
CDR3 DNA: TGTGCCAGCAGTTCTTCTAGCGGGGGCTCCTACAATGAGCAGTTCTTC
CDR3 protein: CASSSSSGGSYNEQFF

D gene: .
clone size: .
V gene: TRBV7-9
J gene: TRBJ2-1
CDR3 DNA: TGTGCCAGCAGCTTAGGGGACATTTACAATGAGCAGTTCTTC
CDR3 protein: CASSLGDIYNEQFF

D gene: .
clone size: .
V gene: TRBV15
J gene: TRBJ2-3
CDR3 DNA: TGTGCCACCAGCAGAGGGTTCTCCGGTCGCCCTACGCAGTATTTT
CDR3 protein: CATSRGFSGRPTQYF

D gene: TRBD1
clone size: .
V gene: TRBV2
J gene: TRBJ1-1
CDR3 DNA: TGTGCCAGCAGTGGACAGGGGGCCGGCACTGAAGCTTTCTTT
CDR3 protein: CASSGQGAGTEAFF

D gene: .
clone size: few
V gene: TRBV6-5
J gene: TRBJ1-5
CDR3 DNA: TGTGCCAGCCGAGCGGGGGGCGCTTATCAGCCCCAGCATTTT
CDR3 protein: CASRAGGAYQPQHF

D gene: .
clone size: .
V gene: TRBV10-1
J gene: TRBJ2-2
CDR3 DNA: TGCGCCAGCAGAGAAGCCCTCAACACCGGGGAGCTGTTTTTT
CDR3 protein: CASREALNTGELFF

D gene: .
clone size: .
V gene: TRBV28
J gene: TRBJ1-1
CDR3 DNA: TGTGCCAGCAGTTTTCCGACGGCGGAAGAAGCTTTCTTT
CDR3 protein: CASSFPTAEEAFF

D gene: TRBD2
clone size: .
V gene: TRBV15
J gene: TRBJ2-1
CDR3 DNA: TGTGCCACCAGCAAAATCCTAGCGGGAGGGTTTTCTAATGAGCAGTTCTTC
CDR3 protein: CATSKILAGGFSNEQFF

D gene: .
clone size: .
V gene: TRBV5-1
J gene: TRBJ2-7
CDR3 DNA: TGCGCCAGCAGCTTGGCCAGAAGCTACGAGCAGTACTTC
CDR3 protein: CASSLARSYEQYF

D gene: .
clone size: .
V gene: TRBV15
J gene: TRBJ2-2
CDR3 DNA: TGTGCCACCAGCAGTAAAATACAGGGAACCGGGGAGCTGTTTTTT
CDR3 protein: CATSSKIQGTGELFF

D gene: .
clone size: .
V gene: TRBV15
J gene: TRBJ2-7
CDR3 DNA: TGTGCCACCAGCAAGGACAGAATGCCCGAGCAGTACTTC
CDR3 protein: CATSKDRMPEQYF

D gene: .
clone size: .
V gene: TRBV6-5
J gene: TRBJ1-3
CDR3 DNA: TGTGCCAGCAGTCCCTATTCGAGCTCTGGAAACACCATATATTTT
CDR3 protein: CASSPYSSSGNTIYF

D gene: .
clone size: .
V gene: TRBV19
J gene: TRBJ2-7
CDR3 DNA: TGTGCCAGTAGTACGGGACCATACTCCTACGAGCAGTACTTC
CDR3 protein: CASSTGPYSYEQYF

D gene: TRBD2
clone size: .
V gene: TRBV10-3
J gene: TRBJ2-5
CDR3 DNA: TGTGCCACTGCACGATTAGCGGGGCAAGAGACCCAGTACTTC
CDR3 protein: CATARLAGQETQYF

D gene: .
clone size: .
V gene: TRBV7-8
J gene: TRBJ1-2
CDR3 DNA: TGTGCCAGCAGCTTAGAACAGGCAGGCGGCTACACCTTC
CDR3 protein: CASSLEQAGGYTF

D gene: .
clone size: .
V gene: TRBV28
J gene: TRBJ1-4
CDR3 DNA: TGTGCCAGCAGTTCTGGGGCAGCAACTAATGAAAAACTGTTTTTT
CDR3 protein: CASSSGAATNEKLFF

D gene: .
clone size: .
V gene: TRBV13
J gene: TRBJ2-5
CDR3 DNA: TGTGCCAGCAGCTTAGGCCAGAGGCAAGAGACCCAGTACTTC
CDR3 protein: CASSLGQRQETQYF

D gene: TRBD1
clone size: .
V gene: TRBV28
J gene: TRBJ2-7
CDR3 DNA: TGTGCCAGCAGGGGACAGGGGGCCTACGAGCAGTACTTC
CDR3 protein: CASRGQGAYEQYF

D gene: .
clone size: .
V gene: TRBV6-6
J gene: TRBJ1-1
CDR3 DNA: TGTGCCAGCAGTTACAGGGGACCCATGAACACTGAAGCTTTCTTT
CDR3 protein: CASSYRGPMNTEAFF

D gene: TRBD2
clone size: .
V gene: TRBV19
J gene: TRBJ2-1
CDR3 DNA: TGTGCCAGTAGTACGGGACTAGCGGGAGGGCAAGGAGAGCAGTTCTTC
CDR3 protein: CASSTGLAGGQGEQFF

D gene: .
clone size: .
V gene: TRBV4-1
J gene: TRBJ1-1
CDR3 DNA: TGCGCCAGCAGCCGGACAGCGGCGAACACTGAAGCTTTCTTT
CDR3 protein: CASSRTAANTEAFF

D gene: .
clone size: .
V gene: TRBV5-1
J gene: TRBJ2-7
CDR3 DNA: TGCGCCAGCAGCTTCGGGCAGGGGATCCACGAGCAGTACTTC
CDR3 protein: CASSFGQGIHEQYF

D gene: .
clone size: .
V gene: TRBV28
J gene: TRBJ1-2
CDR3 DNA: TGTGCCAGCAGTTTATTGACCGTGGACTATGGCTACACCTTC
CDR3 protein: CASSLLTVDYGYTF

D gene: .
clone size: few
V gene: TRBV4-2
J gene: TRBJ2-5
CDR3 DNA: TGTGCCAGCAGCCAAGAGGGGGTGGGGGGCCAGTACTTC
CDR3 protein: CASSQEGVGGQYF

D gene: .
clone size: .
V gene: TRBV5-3
J gene: TRBJ2-7
CDR3 DNA: TGTGCCAGAAGCGCCCGGGACCCCACCCCTCGGTACGAGCAGTACTTC
CDR3 protein: CARSARDPTPRYEQYF

D gene: TRBD1
clone size: .
V gene: TRBV5-1
J gene: TRBJ2-7
CDR3 DNA: TGCGCCAGCAGCATCCGACAGGGAACCTACGAGCAGTACTTC
CDR3 protein: CASSIRQGTYEQYF

D gene: TRBD2
clone size: .
V gene: TRBV7-2
J gene: TRBJ2-7
CDR3 DNA: TGTGCCAGCAGCGCCCGGACTAGCGGGATATCCTACGAGCAGTACTTC
CDR3 protein: CASSARTSGISYEQYF

D gene: TRBD2
clone size: .
V gene: TRBV2
J gene: TRBJ2-7
CDR3 DNA: TGTGCCAGCAGTGGGGCGCGGGAGGGATACGAGCAGTACTTC
CDR3 protein: CASSGAREGYEQYF

D gene: TRBD2
clone size: .
V gene: TRBV18
J gene: TRBJ2-2
CDR3 DNA: TGTGCCAGCTCACCACCAAGTCGGGGAGGGACCGGGGAGCTGTTTTTT
CDR3 protein: CASSPPSRGGTGELFF

D gene: TRBD1
clone size: .
V gene: TRBV18
J gene: TRBJ1-5
CDR3 DNA: TGTGCCAGCTCCCAGACAGGGATGGGCCAGCCCCAGCATTTT
CDR3 protein: CASSQTGMGQPQHF

D gene: .
clone size: .
V gene: TRBV6-5
J gene: TRBJ1-1
CDR3 DNA: TGTGCCAGCAGTTACTCGATACAAGCTAACACTGAAGCTTTCTTT
CDR3 protein: CASSYSIQANTEAFF

D gene: .
clone size: .
V gene: TRBV30
J gene: TRBJ2-7
CDR3 DNA: TGTGCCTGGGCGACGCTGCTCATGGGGCCTTTCTACGAGCAGTACTTC
CDR3 protein: CAWATLLMGPFYEQYF

D gene: .
clone size: .
V gene: TRBV3-1/TRBV3-2
J gene: TRBJ1-4
CDR3 DNA: TGTGCCAGCACCCAACAGGATGAAAAACTGTTTTTT
CDR3 protein: CASTQQDEKLFF

D gene: TRBD2
clone size: .
V gene: TRBV6-7
J gene: TRBJ2-1
CDR3 DNA: TGTGCCAGCAGGCCTACTAGCGGGAGTTTCGCCTACAATGAGCAGTTCTTC
CDR3 protein: CASRPTSGSFAYNEQFF

D gene: .
clone size: .
V gene: TRBV19
J gene: TRBJ1-4
CDR3 DNA: TGTGCCAGTAGTATACGGCAGGGTTCTGAAAAACTGTTTTTT
CDR3 protein: CASSIRQGSEKLFF

D gene: TRBD2
clone size: once
V gene: TRBV2
J gene: TRBJ2-3
CDR3 DNA: TGTGCCAGCAGGGCCGGGACTAGCGGGGGGGTAGGCACAGATACGCAGTATTTT
CDR3 protein: CASRAGTSGGVGTDTQYF

D gene: .
clone size: .
V gene: TRBV4-2
J gene: TRBJ2-3
CDR3 DNA: TGTGCCAGCAGCCAAGATGGAAGGGACTCCCAGGCAGATACGCAGTATTTT
CDR3 protein: CASSQDGRDSQADTQYF

D gene: .
clone size: .
V gene: TRBV19
J gene: TRBJ1-5
CDR3 DNA: TGTGCCAGTTCCGTGACTTCGGCATATCAGCCCCAGCATTTT
CDR3 protein: CASSVTSAYQPQHF

D gene: .
clone size: .
V gene: TRBV19
J gene: TRBJ1-1
CDR3 DNA: TGTGCCAGTAGTCGCCAGGTGAACACTGAAGCTTTCTTT
CDR3 protein: CASSRQVNTEAFF

D gene: .
clone size: .
V gene: TRBV6-6
J gene: TRBJ2-1
CDR3 DNA: TGTGCCACCTCCCCACGGGGCGATAACAATGAGCAGTTCTTC
CDR3 protein: CATSPRGDNNEQFF

D gene: .
clone size: .
V gene: TRBV5-1
J gene: TRBJ1-5
CDR3 DNA: TGCGCCAGCAGCCCCGGGCGGGGCAATCAGCCCCAGCATTTT
CDR3 protein: CASSPGRGNQPQHF

D gene: TRBD1
clone size: .
V gene: TRBV5-4
J gene: TRBJ1-2
CDR3 DNA: TGTGCCAGCAGCAGGGGACAGGGGGTTAGCTACACCTTC
CDR3 protein: CASSRGQGVSYTF

D gene: .
clone size: .
V gene: TRBV2
J gene: TRBJ1-3
CDR3 DNA: TGTGCCAGCAGTGATTTGGGAAACACCATATATTTT
CDR3 protein: CASSDLGNTIYF

D gene: .
clone size: .
V gene: TRBV21-1
J gene: TRBJ1-2
CDR3 DNA: TGTGCCAGCAGCTTCCAATCCCGGGGAACGCGTAACTATGGCTACACCTTC
CDR3 protein: CASSFQSRGTRNYGYTF